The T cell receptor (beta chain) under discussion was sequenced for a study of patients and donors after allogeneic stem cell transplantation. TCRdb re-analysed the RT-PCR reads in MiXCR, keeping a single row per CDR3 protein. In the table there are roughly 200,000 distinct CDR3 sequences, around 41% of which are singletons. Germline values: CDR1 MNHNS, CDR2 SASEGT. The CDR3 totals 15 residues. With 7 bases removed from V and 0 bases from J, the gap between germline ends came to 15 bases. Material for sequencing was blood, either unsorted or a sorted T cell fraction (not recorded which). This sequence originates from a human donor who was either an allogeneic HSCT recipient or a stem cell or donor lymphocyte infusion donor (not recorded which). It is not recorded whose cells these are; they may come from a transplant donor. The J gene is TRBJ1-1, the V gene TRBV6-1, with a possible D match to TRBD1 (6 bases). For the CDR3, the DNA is TGTGCCAGCACCGCTGAGGGGGGGGTGAACACTGAAGCTTTCTTT. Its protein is CASTAEGGVNTEAFF.